The next 5 T cell receptor beta chains were all read from a single sample in a study of blood T cell repertoires in COVID-19. Libraries were prepared by immunoSEQ multiplex PCR; TCRdb keeps only in-frame clonotypes and omits some of them. The repertoire has roughly 180,000 clones, roughly nine tenths of them found once; the top ten carry 2.1%. What was sequenced was peripheral blood. Receptors were obtained from a man in his 70s with active or convalescent COVID-19.

This chain uses TRBV28 with TRBJ1-5, with D uncertain. The CDR3 spans 16 residues. CDR1 and CDR2 from the germline V gene are MDHEN and SYDVKM. V lost 6 bases to trimming and J lost 3 bases, with 18 bases between them. DNA of the CDR3: TGTGCCAGCAGCCTCGGCTCCATGGGCCTCAATCAGCCCCAGCATTTT. It specifies CASSLGSMGLNQPQHF. The full variable domain, its missing parts supplied by reference TRBV28 and TRBJ1-5, is DVKVTQSSRYLVKRTGEKVFLECVQDMDHENMFWYRQDPGLGLRLIYFSYDVKMKEKGDIPEGYSVSREKKERFSLILESASTNQTSMYLCASSLGSMGLNQPQHFGDGTRLSIL.

The V call is TRBV5-1, the J call TRBJ2-2, with 9 bases identical to TRBD1. Germline values: CDR1 SGHRS, CDR2 YFSETQ. The junction had 11 bases not matched to a gene; V was cut back by 4 bases and J by 7 bases. CDR3 length: 16 residues. CDR3 loop: CASSKDRGGLIGELFF. In DNA form, the CDR3 reads TGCGCCAGCAGCAAGGACAGGGGCGGGTTGATCGGGGAGCTGTTTTTT.

This chain links TRBV13 with TRBJ2-1; perhaps TRBD2 as D (6 bases). V shed 4 bases and J shed 5 bases, with 18 bases lying between them. Per germline, CDR1 PRHDT and CDR2 FYEKMQ (reference sequence). The CDR3 sequence is 16 residues long. The DNA of the CDR3 is TGTGCCAGCAGCTGGGCCGTAGGGAGGTCCCACAATGAGCAGTTCTTC. Translation gives CASSWAVGRSHNEQFF.

The chain is built from TRBV10-2 and TRBJ2-1; maybe TRBD2 (5 bases). CDR1 and CDR2 (germline): WSHSY, SAAADI. The V end was cut by 2 bases, the J end by 8 bases, with 10 bases between. The CDR3 spans 13 residues. CDR3 loop: CASSERGRDEQFF. Here the CDR3 DNA reads TGCGCCAGCAGTGAGCGCGGGCGCGATGAGCAGTTCTTC.

This clone was observed once. V gene TRBV2 combines with J gene TRBJ2-7; D perhaps matches TRBD1 (6 bases). The germline CDR1 and CDR2 sequences are SNHLY and FYNNEI. Deletions cut 7 bases from V and 2 bases from J, with 9 bases between. This CDR3 comprises 12 residues. CDR3 nucleotides: TGTGCCAGCAATACAGGGCCCTACGAGCAGTACTTC. Translating it yields CASNTGPYEQYF. Combining the CDR3 with reference TRBV2 and TRBJ2-7 gives the whole variable domain EPEVTQTPSHQVTQMGQEVILRCVPISNHLYFYWYRQILGQKVEFLVSFYNNEISEKSEIFDDQFSVERPDGSNFTLKIRSTKLEDSAMYFCASNTGPYEQYFGPGTRLTVT.